This TCR beta chain was sequenced during a study of STAT5B mutations in CD4+ large granular lymphocyte leukemia. A note on this clone: Its target is not known.

Study-level points and caveats: 8/27 top patient clones versus 2/35 control clones were TRBV06-family.

This CDR3 spans 15 amino acids. CDR1 and CDR2 (germline): SGDLS, YYNGEE. Trimming stripped 4 bases from V and 0 bases from J, with 14 bases between. How the authors handled the data: Lowest detectable productive clonotype frequency was 2.59 x 10-5. Profiling relied on immunoSEQ multiplex PCR, and the TCRdb table lists in-frame clones only, not all of them. V and J calls plus clone size are reproduced from that table; the DNA served to infer D and trimming. Among about 37,000 clones listed, roughly nine tenths were seen once. This clonotype was sampled from a human donor in good health. The chain links TRBV9 to TRBJ2-7; a weak D match, TRBD2 (5 bases). Sequenced input: CD4+ T cells from blood buffy coats. The DNA of the CDR3 is TGTGCCAGCAGCCCTCACCTAGCCAGCTCCTACGAGCAGTACTTC. Protein: CASSPHLASSYEQYF.